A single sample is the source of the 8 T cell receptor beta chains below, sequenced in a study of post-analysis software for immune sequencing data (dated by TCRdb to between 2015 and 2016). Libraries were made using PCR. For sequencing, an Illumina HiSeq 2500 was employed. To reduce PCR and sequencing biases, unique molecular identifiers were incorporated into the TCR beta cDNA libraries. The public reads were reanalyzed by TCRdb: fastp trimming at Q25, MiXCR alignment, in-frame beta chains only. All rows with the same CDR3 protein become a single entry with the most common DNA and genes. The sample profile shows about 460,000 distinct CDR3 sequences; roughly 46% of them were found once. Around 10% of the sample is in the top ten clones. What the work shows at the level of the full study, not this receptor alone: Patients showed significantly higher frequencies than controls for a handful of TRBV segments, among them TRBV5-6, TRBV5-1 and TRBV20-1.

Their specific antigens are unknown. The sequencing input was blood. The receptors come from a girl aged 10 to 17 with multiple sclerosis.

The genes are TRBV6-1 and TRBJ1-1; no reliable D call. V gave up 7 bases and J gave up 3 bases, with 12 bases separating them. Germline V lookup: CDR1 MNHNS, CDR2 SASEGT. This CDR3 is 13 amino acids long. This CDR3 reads CASNEYSDTEAFF. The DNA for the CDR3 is TGTGCCAGCAATGAGTATTCGGACACTGAAGCTTTCTTT.

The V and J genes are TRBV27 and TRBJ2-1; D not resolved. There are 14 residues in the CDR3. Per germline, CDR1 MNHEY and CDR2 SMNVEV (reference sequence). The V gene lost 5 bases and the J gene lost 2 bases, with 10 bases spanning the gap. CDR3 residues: CASSTDRAYNEQFF. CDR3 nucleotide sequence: TGTGCCAGCAGTACGGACCGTGCCTACAATGAGCAGTTCTTC.

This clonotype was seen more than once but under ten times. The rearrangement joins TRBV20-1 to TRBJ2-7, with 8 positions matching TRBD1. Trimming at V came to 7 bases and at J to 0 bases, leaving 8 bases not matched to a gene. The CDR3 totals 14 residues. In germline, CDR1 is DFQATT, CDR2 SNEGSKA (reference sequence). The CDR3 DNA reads TGCAGTGAGGCCCGACAGGGGTCCTCCTACGAGCAGTACTTC. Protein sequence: CSEARQGSSYEQYF.

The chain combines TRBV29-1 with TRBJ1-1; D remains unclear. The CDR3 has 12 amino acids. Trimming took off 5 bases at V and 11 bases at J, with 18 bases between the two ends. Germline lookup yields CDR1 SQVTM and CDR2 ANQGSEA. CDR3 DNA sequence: TGCAGCGTTTACAAACTGGGTTATGGGGCTTTCTTT. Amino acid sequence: CSVYKLGYGAFF.

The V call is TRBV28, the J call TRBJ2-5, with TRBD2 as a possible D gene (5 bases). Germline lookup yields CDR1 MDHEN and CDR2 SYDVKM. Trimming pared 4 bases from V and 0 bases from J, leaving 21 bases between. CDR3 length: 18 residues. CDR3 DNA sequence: TGTGCCAGCAGTTCCCCCGGACTTCGGGCTAGCTACCAAGAGACCCAGTACTTC. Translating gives CASSSPGLRASYQETQYF.

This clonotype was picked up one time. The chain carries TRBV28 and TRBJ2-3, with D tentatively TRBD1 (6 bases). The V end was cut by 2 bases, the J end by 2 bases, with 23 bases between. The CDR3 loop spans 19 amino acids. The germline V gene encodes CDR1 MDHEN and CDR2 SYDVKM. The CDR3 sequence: CASSLRIRAGTIATDTQYF. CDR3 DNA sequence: TGTGCCAGCAGTTTACGAATAAGGGCAGGGACAATCGCCACAGATACGCAGTATTTT.

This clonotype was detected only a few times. CDR3: CASSERTGGFYEQYF. CDR3 in DNA: TGTGCCAGCAGTGAACGGACAGGAGGGTTTTACGAGCAGTACTTC. This chain links TRBV25-1 with TRBJ2-7, with D possibly being TRBD1 (7 bases). The V gene lost 2 bases and the J gene lost 4 bases, with 15 bases spanning the gap. This CDR3 spans 15 amino acids. Looked up from germline, CDR1 is MGHDK and CDR2 is SYGVNS.

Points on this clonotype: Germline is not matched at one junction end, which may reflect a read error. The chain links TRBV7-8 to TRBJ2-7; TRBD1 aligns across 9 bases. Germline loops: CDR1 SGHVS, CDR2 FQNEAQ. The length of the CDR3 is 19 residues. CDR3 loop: CACSSRTGVRGMRSYEQYF. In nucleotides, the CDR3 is TGTGCCTGCAGCTCCCGGACAGGGGTGAGGGGGATGAGATCCTACGAGCAGTACTTC.